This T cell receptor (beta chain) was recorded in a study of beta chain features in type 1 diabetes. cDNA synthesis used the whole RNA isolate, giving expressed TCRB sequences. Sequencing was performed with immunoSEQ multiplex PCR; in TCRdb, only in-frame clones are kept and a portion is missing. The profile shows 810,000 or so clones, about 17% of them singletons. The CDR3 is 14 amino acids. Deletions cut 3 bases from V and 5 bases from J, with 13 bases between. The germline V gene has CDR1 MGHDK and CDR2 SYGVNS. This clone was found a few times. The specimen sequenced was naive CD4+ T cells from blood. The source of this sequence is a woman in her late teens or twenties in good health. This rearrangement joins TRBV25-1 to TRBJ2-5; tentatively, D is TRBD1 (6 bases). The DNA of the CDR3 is TGTGCCAGCAGTGATCCAACAGGGTCCGAGACCCAGTACTTC. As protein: CASSDPTGSETQYF.